This T cell receptor (beta chain) comes out of a study of cytomegalovirus exposure and HLA in healthy donors. Overall study findings and caveats: The study put 150 to 200 TCR beta chains on its list as cytomegalovirus-associated. In a later analysis, V- and J-gene trimming of beta chains associated with a DCLRE1C missense variant, replicated independently.

The study ran its PCR with 60 Vbeta and 13 Jbeta primers. Here immunoSEQ multiplex PCR was the method, and the copy in TCRdb shows in-frame clones only, minus some. Of under 200,000 clones listed, approximately 81% were seen once; the top ten hold 1.5%. V was trimmed by 4 bases and J by 4 bases, leaving 16 bases between them. Germline-derived CDR1 and CDR2 are MDHEN and SYDVKM. This CDR3 is built from 15 residues. In the case of this clone: Its antigen is not identified.

The sequenced sample was PBMCs. The clonotype originates from a male donor in good health and CMV-seronegative. This chain uses TRBV28 with TRBJ1-2; tentatively, D is TRBD1 (6 bases). CDR3 amino acids: CASSSTPTGGYGYTF. CDR3 sequence (DNA): TGTGCCAGCAGTTCCACCCCGACAGGCGGCTATGGCTACACCTTC.